Described below is a single T cell receptor beta chain sequence and its context. Its antigen remains unidentified. This sample stems from a study of CD8 T cells in ankylosing spondylitis. Overall study results and limits: A subset of motif variants has previously been described in the synovial fluid and blood of reactive arthritis. Blood of patients with ankylosing spondylitis appeared to be characterized by a TCR beta motif of seven or eight highly homologous variants. Clones linked with disease were CD8+ and fairly uncommon in the peripheral blood. As reported, disease-linked clones showed significant enrichment in matched ankylosing spondylitis synovial fluid.

The CDR3 sequence is 15 residues long. From germline, CDR1 is SGHKS and CDR2 YYEKEE (reference sequence). V lost 0 bases and J lost 3; bases outside the gene matches: 2. TCRdb re-derived calls from the 5' RACE reads in MiXCR, one entry per CDR3 protein. The profile shows 130,000 or so distinct CDR3 sequences, roughly 17% of them singletons. The V and J genes are TRBV5-5 and TRBJ1-3, with 8 bases matching TRBD1. This receptor was identified in a male donor with ankylosing spondylitis. The sequencing sample was made of blood, either unsorted or a sorted T cell fraction (not recorded which). CDR3 DNA sequence: TGTGCCAGCAGCTTGGGCAGGGGGCTTGGAAACACCATATATTTT. This encodes CASSLGRGLGNTIYF.